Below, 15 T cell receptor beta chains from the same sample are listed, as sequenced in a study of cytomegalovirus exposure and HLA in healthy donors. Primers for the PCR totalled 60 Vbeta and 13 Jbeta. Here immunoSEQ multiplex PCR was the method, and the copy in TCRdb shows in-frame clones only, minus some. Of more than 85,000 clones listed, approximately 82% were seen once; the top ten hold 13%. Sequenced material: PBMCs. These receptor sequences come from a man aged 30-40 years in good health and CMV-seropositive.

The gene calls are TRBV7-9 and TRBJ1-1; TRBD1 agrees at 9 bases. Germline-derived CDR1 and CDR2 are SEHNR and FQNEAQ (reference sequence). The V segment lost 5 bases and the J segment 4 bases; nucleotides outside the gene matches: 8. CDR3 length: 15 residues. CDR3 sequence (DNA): TGTGCCAGCAGCGCCACAGGGGGCCGGGTCACTGAAGCTTTCTTT. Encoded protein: CASSATGGRVTEAFF.

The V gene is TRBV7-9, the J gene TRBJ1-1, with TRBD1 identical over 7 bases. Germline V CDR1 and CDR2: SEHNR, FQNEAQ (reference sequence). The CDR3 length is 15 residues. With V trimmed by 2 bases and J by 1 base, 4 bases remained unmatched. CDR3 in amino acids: CASSLTGAANTEAFF. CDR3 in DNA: TGTGCCAGCAGCTTAACAGGGGCCGCGAACACTGAAGCTTTCTTT.

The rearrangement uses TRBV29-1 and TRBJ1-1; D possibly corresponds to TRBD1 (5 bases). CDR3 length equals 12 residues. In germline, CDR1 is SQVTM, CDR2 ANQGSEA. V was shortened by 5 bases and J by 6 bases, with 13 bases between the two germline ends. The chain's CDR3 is CSVLTGWAEAFF. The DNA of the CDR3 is TGCAGCGTTCTCACAGGATGGGCTGAAGCTTTCTTT.

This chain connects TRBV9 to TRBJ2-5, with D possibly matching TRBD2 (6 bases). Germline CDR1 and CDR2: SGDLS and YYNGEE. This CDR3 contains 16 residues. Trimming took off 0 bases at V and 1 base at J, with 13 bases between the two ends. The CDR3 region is CASSVAEGLIQETQYF. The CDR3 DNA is TGTGCCAGCAGCGTAGCTGAAGGACTAATCCAAGAGACCCAGTACTTC.

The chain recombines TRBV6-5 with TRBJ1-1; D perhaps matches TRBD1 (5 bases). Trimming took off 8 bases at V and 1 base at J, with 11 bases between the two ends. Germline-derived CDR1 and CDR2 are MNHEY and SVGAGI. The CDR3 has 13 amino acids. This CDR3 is CASHRQKNTEAFF. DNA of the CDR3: TGTGCCAGCCATAGACAGAAGAACACTGAAGCTTTCTTT.

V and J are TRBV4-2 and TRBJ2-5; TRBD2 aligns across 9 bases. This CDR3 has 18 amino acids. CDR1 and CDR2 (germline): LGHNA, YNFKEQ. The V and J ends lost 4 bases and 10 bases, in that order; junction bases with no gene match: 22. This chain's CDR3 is CASSRTGGGGGAPSIQYF. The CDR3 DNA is TGTGCCAGCAGCCGTACTGGTGGCGGGGGGGGCGCCCCAAGCATCCAGTACTTC.

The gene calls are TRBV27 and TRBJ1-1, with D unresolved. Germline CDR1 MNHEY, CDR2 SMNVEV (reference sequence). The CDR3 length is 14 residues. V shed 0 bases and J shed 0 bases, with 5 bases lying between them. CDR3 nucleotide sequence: TGTGCCAGCAGTTTATCCGCGTTGAACACTGAAGCTTTCTTT. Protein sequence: CASSLSALNTEAFF.

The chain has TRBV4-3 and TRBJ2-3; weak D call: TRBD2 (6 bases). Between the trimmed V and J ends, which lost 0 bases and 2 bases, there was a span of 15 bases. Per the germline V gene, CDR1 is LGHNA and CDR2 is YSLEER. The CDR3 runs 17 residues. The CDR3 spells CASSQDLRGNSTDTQYF. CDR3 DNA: TGCGCCAGCAGCCAAGATCTTCGGGGGAATTCCACAGATACGCAGTATTTT.

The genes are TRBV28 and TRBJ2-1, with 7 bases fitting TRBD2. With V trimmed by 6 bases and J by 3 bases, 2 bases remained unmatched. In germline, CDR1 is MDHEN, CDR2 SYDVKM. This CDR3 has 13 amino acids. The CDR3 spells CASSPGGYNEQFF. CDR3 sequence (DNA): TGTGCCAGCAGCCCGGGAGGCTACAATGAGCAGTTCTTC.

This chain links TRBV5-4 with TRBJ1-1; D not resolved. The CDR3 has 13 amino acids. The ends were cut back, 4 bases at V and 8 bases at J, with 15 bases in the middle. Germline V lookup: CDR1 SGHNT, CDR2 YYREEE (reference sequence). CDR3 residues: CASSPPGSFEAFF. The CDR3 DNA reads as TGTGCCAGCAGCCCCCCCGGGTCGTTCGAAGCTTTCTTT.

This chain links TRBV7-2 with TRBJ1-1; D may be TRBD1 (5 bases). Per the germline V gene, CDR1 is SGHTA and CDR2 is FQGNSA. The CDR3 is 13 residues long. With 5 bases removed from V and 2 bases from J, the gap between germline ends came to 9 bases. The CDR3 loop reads CASSPDSNTEAFF. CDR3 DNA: TGTGCCAGCAGCCCAGACAGTAACACTGAAGCTTTCTTT.

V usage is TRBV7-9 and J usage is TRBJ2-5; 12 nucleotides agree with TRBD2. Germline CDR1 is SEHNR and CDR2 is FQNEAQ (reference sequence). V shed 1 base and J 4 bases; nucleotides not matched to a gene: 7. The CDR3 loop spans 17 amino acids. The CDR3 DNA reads TGTGCCAGCAGCTTAGTATCTAGCGGGGGGGCGAGAGAGACCCAGTACTTC. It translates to CASSLVSSGGARETQYF.

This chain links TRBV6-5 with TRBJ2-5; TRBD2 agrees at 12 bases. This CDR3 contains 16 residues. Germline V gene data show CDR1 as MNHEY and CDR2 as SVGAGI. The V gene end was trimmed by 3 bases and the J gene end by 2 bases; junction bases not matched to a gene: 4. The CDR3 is CASSYRGTSGQETQYF. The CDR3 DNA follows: TGTGCCAGCAGTTATCGCGGGACTAGCGGGCAAGAGACCCAGTACTTC.

The CDR3 sequence: CASSLGPGGGYEQYF. CDR3 in DNA: TGTGCCAGCAGCTTGGGGCCAGGGGGCGGCTACGAGCAGTACTTC. This rearrangement joins TRBV5-4 to TRBJ2-7; 8 nucleotides align to TRBD1. There are 15 residues in the CDR3. Germline loops: CDR1 SGHNT, CDR2 YYREEE (reference sequence). V lost 0 bases to trimming and J lost 3 bases; unmatched junction nucleotides: 5.

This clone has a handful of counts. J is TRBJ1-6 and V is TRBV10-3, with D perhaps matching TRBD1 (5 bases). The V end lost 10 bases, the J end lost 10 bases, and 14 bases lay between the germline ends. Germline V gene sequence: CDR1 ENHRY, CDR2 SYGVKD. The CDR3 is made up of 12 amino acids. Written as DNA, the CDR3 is TGTGCCAACGAGGGGAGGTGGTCACCCCTCCACTTT. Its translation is CANEGRWSPLHF.